These 21 T cell receptor beta chains were sequenced from one sample in a study of blood T cell repertoires in COVID-19. The table came from immunoSEQ multiplex PCR; TCRdb's copy has only in-frame clones and leaves some out. The sample holds fewer than 250,000 clones; around 82% are singletons and the top ten take approximately 4.5%. The sample was peripheral blood. The receptors come from a woman in her 70s with acute or convalescent COVID-19.

There are a few counts of this clone. The chain employs TRBV4-2 and TRBJ2-1; the match to TRBD2 covers 7 bases. After removal of 4 bases from V and 0 bases from J, the junction contained 9 bases not matched to a gene. Germline loops: CDR1 LGHNA, CDR2 YNFKEQ. The CDR3 runs 17 residues. CDR3 DNA: TGTGCCAGCAGCCCCCGCGGGGGTTCGAGCTCCTACAATGAGCAGTTCTTC. Its protein is CASSPRGGSSSYNEQFF.

This chain uses TRBV7-2 with TRBJ2-5; 9 bases align to TRBD1. J gave up 2 bases and V 4 bases, and 5 bases lay outside the gene matches. This CDR3 is built from 15 residues. Germline loops: CDR1 SGHTA, CDR2 FQGNSA. CDR3 DNA: TGTGCCAGCAGCTCCGGACAGGGGCCTCAAGAGACCCAGTACTTC. This gives the protein CASSSGQGPQETQYF.

V and J are TRBV4-2 and TRBJ2-1; unclear D gene. CDR1 LGHNA and CDR2 YNFKEQ come from the germline V gene. This CDR3 spans 13 amino acids. V was cut by 0 bases and J by 7 bases, with 7 bases left in between. CDR3 sequence: CASSQDLLNEQFF. The DNA for the CDR3 is TGTGCCAGCAGCCAAGATCTTCTGAATGAGCAGTTCTTC.

The V gene is TRBV7-9, the J gene TRBJ2-2, with TRBD1 matching 7 bases. The CDR3 covers 15 residues. The J segment lost 6 bases and the V segment lost 7 bases, leaving 11 bases of the junction unmatched. The germline CDR1 and CDR2 sequences are SEHNR and FQNEAQ (reference sequence). This chain's CDR3 is CASIHRGKVSGELFF. The CDR3 DNA reads as TGTGCCAGCATACACAGGGGAAAGGTCTCCGGGGAGCTGTTTTTT.

This chain uses TRBV5-1 with TRBJ2-7; 8 bases align to TRBD1. The CDR3 sequence is 14 residues long. From germline, CDR1 is SGHRS and CDR2 YFSETQ. Unmatched junction bases numbered 4, after V lost 4 bases and J lost 1 base. The CDR3 loop is CASSLQGGSYEQYF. CDR3 DNA: TGCGCCAGCAGCCTACAGGGGGGATCCTACGAGCAGTACTTC.

This sequence joins TRBV6-6 and TRBJ1-1; 7 bases align to TRBD1. V trimming: 6 bases; J trimming: 7 bases; junction bases outside the gene matches: 11. Germline CDR1 and CDR2: MNHNY and SVGAGI (reference sequence). This CDR3 comprises 14 residues. This chain's CDR3 is CASSRDSGWIEAFF. As DNA, the CDR3 is TGTGCCAGCAGCCGGGACAGTGGGTGGATTGAAGCTTTCTTT.

This sequence joins TRBV27 and TRBJ1-6, with 8 nucleotides matching TRBD1. CDR1 and CDR2 (germline): MNHEY, SMNVEV (reference sequence). The CDR3 spans 14 residues. V gave up 5 bases and J gave up 10 bases; unmatched junction bases: 7. The CDR3 nucleotides read TGTGCCAGCAGTCTCGACAGGGGTTTATCACCCCTCCACTTT. This gives the protein CASSLDRGLSPLHF.

The chain has TRBV4-1 and TRBJ1-3, with 7 bases aligning to TRBD1. The CDR3 has 15 amino acids. CDR1 is MGHRA and CDR2 is YSYEKL in the germline V gene. V gave up 1 base and J gave up 6 bases; unmatched junction bases: 6. CDR3 sequence: CASSQATGVTNTIYF. The CDR3 coding sequence is TGCGCCAGCAGCCAAGCCACAGGGGTAACAAACACCATATATTTT.

This clone was recorded once. The V call is TRBV7-8, the J call TRBJ2-1, with 8 positions matching TRBD2. V lost 4 bases and J lost 7; bases outside the gene matches: 6. The germline V gene has CDR1 SGHVS and CDR2 FQNEAQ. The CDR3 spans 14 residues. In nucleotides, the CDR3 is TGTGCCAGCAGCTACAGCGGGGGAATGAATGAGCAGTTCTTC. Amino acids: CASSYSGGMNEQFF.

The CDR3: CASSTGVGRADTGELFF. The DNA for the CDR3 is TGTGCCAGCAGCACCGGCGTGGGCAGGGCTGACACCGGGGAGCTGTTTTTT. The chain is built from TRBV7-9 and TRBJ2-2, with TRBD1 as a possible D gene (5 bases). Deletions cut 5 bases from V and 3 bases from J, with 19 bases between. This CDR3 comprises 17 residues. Germline V CDR1 and CDR2: SEHNR, FQNEAQ (reference sequence).

The chain couples TRBV4-1 to TRBJ1-5; tentative D call: TRBD1 (6 bases). Trimming removed 0 bases from V and 0 bases from J, with 15 bases in between. The CDR3 spans 18 residues. Per the germline V gene, CDR1 is MGHRA and CDR2 is YSYEKL. DNA of the CDR3: TGCGCCAGCAGCCAAGATTTACAGGGCTTGGTTAGCAATCAGCCCCAGCATTTT. It is translated as CASSQDLQGLVSNQPQHF.

CDR3 sequence reads: CASSLQAGAKAFF. The CDR3 bases are TGTGCCAGCAGCCTCCAGGCGGGGGCGAAAGCTTTCTTT. The J gene is TRBJ1-1, the V gene TRBV6-2 or TRBV6-3; D perhaps matches TRBD1 (6 bases). The V end was cut by 6 bases, the J end by 9 bases, with 17 bases between. Germline V gene lookup returns CDR1 MNHEY and CDR2 SVGEGT. The CDR3 spans 13 residues.

This chain connects TRBV5-1 to TRBJ1-1; the match to TRBD1 covers 7 bases. The trim removed 4 bases at V and 7 bases at J, leaving 22 bases unmatched. CDR3 length: 18 amino acids. Germline CDR1 SGHRS, CDR2 YFSETQ. The CDR3 here is CASSPLQRGTASSYEAFF. The CDR3 coding sequence is TGCGCCAGCAGCCCCCTGCAAAGGGGGACAGCGAGTTCGTATGAAGCTTTCTTT.

The chain carries TRBV2 and TRBJ1-1; possible D gene TRBD1, 5 bases. Trimming pared 8 bases from V and 0 bases from J, leaving 13 bases between. Germline CDR1 and CDR2: SNHLY and FYNNEI. CDR3 length: 14 residues. The CDR3 spells CASGGRALNTEAFF. CDR3 nucleotide sequence: TGTGCCAGCGGGGGGAGGGCTCTGAACACTGAAGCTTTCTTT.

The V call is TRBV19, the J call TRBJ2-7; TRBD2 is a possible D gene (6 bases). Per germline, CDR1 LNHDA and CDR2 SQIVND (reference sequence). V lost 5 bases to trimming and J lost 2 bases, with 16 bases between them. CDR3 size: 15 residues. The CDR3 here is CASSGTGTGAYEQYF. The CDR3 region has the DNA TGTGCCAGTAGTGGAACCGGGACTGGCGCCTACGAGCAGTACTTC.

The rearrangement joins TRBV9 to TRBJ2-2; TRBD1 is a possible D gene (6 bases). This CDR3 contains 15 residues. V was cut by 3 bases and J by 1 base, with 10 bases left in between. Germline V lookup: CDR1 SGDLS, CDR2 YYNGEE. CDR3 coding DNA: TGTGCCAGCAGCGGTACAGGGTTGAACACCGGGGAGCTGTTTTTT. Encoded protein: CASSGTGLNTGELFF.

This sequence joins TRBV5-6 and TRBJ1-2, with no clear D. Germline CDR1 and CDR2: SGHDT and YYEEEE. The CDR3 has 14 residues. V gave up 5 bases and J gave up 8 bases, with 19 bases separating them. CDR3 residues: CASSVFKDPEGYTF. CDR3 nucleotides: TGTGCCAGCAGTGTCTTCAAAGATCCCGAGGGCTACACCTTC.

The V call is TRBV7-2, the J call TRBJ2-7; TRBD1 matches 8 bases. J gave up 5 bases and V 7 bases, and 10 bases lay outside the gene matches. Germline assignment: CDR1 SGHTA and CDR2 FQGNSA. CDR3 length: 14 residues. This CDR3 reads CASKVSPGGDEQYF. The CDR3 DNA sequence: TGTGCCAGCAAGGTTTCTCCAGGGGGCGACGAGCAGTACTTC.

The V and J genes are TRBV5-1 and TRBJ2-7; tentative D call: TRBD1 (6 bases). V was pared by 0 bases and J by 1 base, with 8 bases between. The CDR3 spans 14 residues. The V gene's germline CDR1 is SGHRS and CDR2 YFSETQ. The CDR3 coding sequence is TGCGCCAGCAGCTTGGGGACAGAATCCTACGAGCAGTACTTC. Translated, it gives CASSLGTESYEQYF.

The V and J genes are TRBV7-8 and TRBJ1-2; 10 bases map to TRBD1. The CDR3 totals 15 residues. J gave up 6 bases and V 6 bases, and 10 bases lay outside the gene matches. CDR1 and CDR2 from the germline V gene are SGHVS and FQNEAQ. The chain's CDR3 is CASRARPGTGDGYTF. CDR3 DNA sequence: TGTGCCAGCAGAGCAAGACCCGGGACAGGGGATGGCTACACCTTC.

This clone was seen only once. The gene calls are TRBV6-5 and TRBJ1-1; 12 nucleotides align to TRBD1. With V trimmed by 5 bases and J by 10 bases, 2 bases remained unmatched. The CDR3 extends over 12 amino acids. The germline V gene has CDR1 MNHEY and CDR2 SVGAGI. CDR3 amino acids: CASSRDRGPAFF. The DNA for the CDR3 is TGTGCCAGCAGTCGGGACAGGGGGCCAGCTTTCTTT.